These 25 T cell receptor beta chains originate from one sample sequenced in a study of T cell responses to AZD1222 COVID-19 vaccine. The protocol was immunoSEQ multiplex PCR, while the TCRdb copy is restricted to in-frame clones and leaves out a portion. Here the sample spans 90,000 to 100,000 clones, roughly 89% being singletons. The sequences come from peripheral blood, collected on day 0 of AZD1222 vaccination. The receptors were gathered from an adult in good health.

This chain joins TRBV19 and TRBJ2-2, with TRBD2 as a possible D gene (6 bases). V lost 7 bases and J lost 2, with 17 bases in between. This CDR3 comprises 16 residues. Germline V gives CDR1 LNHDA, CDR2 SQIVND (reference sequence). CDR3 region: CASNTLYGGNTGELFF. The DNA for the CDR3 is TGTGCCAGTAACACGCTTTACGGGGGAAACACCGGGGAGCTGTTTTTT.

The V call is TRBV6-1, the J call TRBJ2-1, with D perhaps TRBD1 (6 bases). The CDR3 contains 20 residues. Trimming took 2 bases from V and 4 from J, leaving 27 bases between them. Germline CDR1 reads MNHNS; CDR2 reads SASEGT. CDR3 nucleotides: TGTGCCAGCAGTGAATGGTATGTGACAGGCCAAAGAGGACGGTACAATGAGCAGTTCTTC. It specifies CASSEWYVTGQRGRYNEQFF.

The chain combines TRBV7-3 with TRBJ1-1, with TRBD1 identical over 10 bases. J was trimmed by 4 bases and V by 5 bases; bases with no gene match: 7. The germline V gene encodes CDR1 SGHTA and CDR2 FQGTGA. The CDR3 totals 15 residues. The CDR3, as DNA: TGTGCCAGCAGCCGACAGGGGGCGCAGGGCACTGAAGCTTTCTTT. Its protein is CASSRQGAQGTEAFF.

The J gene is TRBJ2-6, the V gene TRBV19, with a possible D match to TRBD1 (6 bases). From germline, CDR1 is LNHDA and CDR2 SQIVND (reference sequence). Trimming shortened V by 5 bases and J by 1 base, and 9 bases separated the two germline ends. CDR3 size: 15 residues. CDR3 coding DNA: TGTGCCAGTAGTGTCGGGACATCTGGGGCCAACGTCCTGACTTTC. Translation: CASSVGTSGANVLTF.

This chain links TRBV5-1 with TRBJ2-7, with no clear D. This CDR3 contains 15 residues. The germline V gene has CDR1 SGHRS and CDR2 YFSETQ. Trimming cost V 0 bases and J 0 bases, with 10 bases left between them. As DNA, the CDR3 is TGCGCCAGCAGCTTGGGCCAGGATAGCTCCTACGAGCAGTACTTC. It encodes CASSLGQDSSYEQYF.

With respect to this clone: Within the sample, other DNA sequences also encode this same CDR3. The chain employs TRBV28 and TRBJ2-1, with D possibly matching TRBD2 (5 bases). From germline, CDR1 is MDHEN and CDR2 SYDVKM. V dropped 6 bases and J dropped 1 base, with 16 bases sitting between them. The length of the CDR3 is 16 residues. As DNA, the CDR3 is TGTGCCAGCAGCCTTTTAGCGCACCTGTCCTACAATGAGCAGTTCTTC. It translates to CASSLLAHLSYNEQFF.

The rearrangement joins TRBV3-1 (or the pseudogene TRBV3-2) to TRBJ2-2; D call uncertain. The V end was cut by 6 bases, the J end by 3 bases, with 2 bases between. The germline gives CDR1 LGHDT, CDR2 YNNKEL (reference sequence). CDR3 size: 11 residues. The CDR3 DNA sequence: TGTGCCAGCAGGGACACCGGGGAGCTGTTTTTT. Its protein is CASRDTGELFF.

In this sample, this clone turned up once. The V and J genes are TRBV24-1 and TRBJ2-1; tentative D call: TRBD1 (5 bases). The ends were cut back, 4 bases at V and 1 base at J, with 13 bases in the middle. Germline CDR1 KGHDR, CDR2 SFDVKD. The CDR3 spans 16 residues. The CDR3 bases are TGTGCCACCAGTGACCCCCAGGGTAGTTCCTACAATGAGCAGTTCTTC. It is translated as CATSDPQGSSYNEQFF.

The chain combines TRBV28 with TRBJ2-7; 9 bases fit TRBD1. CDR1 is MDHEN and CDR2 is SYDVKM in the germline V gene. This CDR3 has 15 amino acids. Germline trimming cut 2 bases from V and 1 base from J; bases unmatched to any gene: 3. The CDR3 sequence is CASSLAGQGSYEQYF. The CDR3, as DNA: TGTGCCAGCAGTTTAGCGGGACAGGGATCCTACGAGCAGTACTTC.

This clone came up once. The chain recombines TRBV19 with TRBJ1-2; TRBD1 agrees at 12 bases. Per germline, CDR1 LNHDA and CDR2 SQIVND (reference sequence). The CDR3 has 15 residues. V trimming: 7 bases; J trimming: 4 bases; junction bases outside the gene matches: 7. The CDR3 region is CASNTGTGGAYGYTF. In nucleotides, the CDR3 is TGTGCCAGTAACACCGGGACAGGGGGCGCCTATGGCTACACCTTC.

The rearrangement links TRBV28 to TRBJ2-7; D may be TRBD1 (6 bases). Germline-derived CDR1 and CDR2 are MDHEN and SYDVKM. The CDR3 is made up of 15 amino acids. V dropped 3 bases and J dropped 3 bases, with 15 bases sitting between them. The DNA of the CDR3 is TGTGCCAGCAGTTTTTACTCCGGGACACACTACGAGCAGTACTTC. As protein: CASSFYSGTHYEQYF. The variable domain in full, with the rest retrieved from reference TRBV28 and TRBJ2-7, is DVKVTQSSRYLVKRTGEKVFLECVQDMDHENMFWYRQDPGLGLRLIYFSYDVKMKEKGDIPEGYSVSREKKERFSLILESASTNQTSMYLCASSFYSGTHYEQYFGPGTRLTVT.

The chain carries TRBV6-2 or TRBV6-3 and TRBJ1-1; D is ambiguous. The CDR3 loop spans 13 amino acids. The V and J ends lost 1 base and 7 bases respectively, with 10 bases between them. Germline V gives CDR1 MNHEY, CDR2 SVGEGT. CDR3 bases: TGTGCCAGCAGTTACTTTATGTCGGGTGAAGCTTTCTTT. Protein: CASSYFMSGEAFF.

This chain uses TRBV29-1 with TRBJ2-2; D may be TRBD1 (5 bases). V was shortened by 4 bases and J by 1 base, with 16 bases between the two germline ends. CDR3 length: 16 amino acids. Looked up from germline, CDR1 is SQVTM and CDR2 is ANQGSEA. DNA for the CDR3: TGCAGCGTTGGACCAACAGGAAGCTGGAACACCGGGGAGCTGTTTTTT. This sequence encodes CSVGPTGSWNTGELFF.

The genes are TRBV28 and TRBJ2-7, with D perhaps TRBD1 (6 bases). Trimming took 4 bases from V and 4 from J, leaving 17 bases between them. This CDR3 spans 15 amino acids. The germline V gene has CDR1 MDHEN and CDR2 SYDVKM. CDR3 in DNA: TGTGCCAGCAGTTCTGGACAGAGAAGCCGATACGAGCAGTACTTC. It is translated as CASSSGQRSRYEQYF.

A word on this clone: One end of the junction does not line up with germline, which may come from a read error. The V call is TRBV28, the J call TRBJ2-5, with 10 bases that match TRBD1. The CDR3 loop spans 14 amino acids. The germline V gene has CDR1 MDHEN and CDR2 SYDVKM. CDR3: CATSRDRGPSWENF. CDR3 nucleotides: TGTGCCACCAGCCGGGACAGGGGCCCCTCCTGGGAAAACTTC.

J is TRBJ2-2 and V is TRBV4-3, with TRBD1 as a possible D gene (6 bases). The germline gives CDR1 LGHNA, CDR2 YSLEER. Trimming stripped 4 bases from V and 0 bases from J, with 15 bases between. The CDR3 consists of 17 residues. This CDR3 reads CASSLGAGTSNTGELFF. The CDR3 DNA reads as TGCGCCAGCAGCCTAGGAGCCGGGACATCGAACACCGGGGAGCTGTTTTTT.

J is TRBJ2-7 and V is TRBV5-1; TRBD2 matches at 7 bases. This CDR3 is 15 amino acids long. CDR1 and CDR2 from the germline V gene are SGHRS and YFSETQ. V lost 0 bases and J lost 2; bases outside the gene matches: 5. CDR3 nucleotides: TGCGCCAGCAGCTTGGGAGGCGGGAGCACCTACGAGCAGTACTTC. Protein: CASSLGGGSTYEQYF. The full variable domain, completed using reference TRBV5-1 and TRBJ2-7, is KAGVTQTPRYLIKTRGQQVTLSCSPISGHRSVSWYQQTPGQGLQFLFEYFSETQRNKGNFPGRFSGRQFSNSRSEMNVSTLELGDSALYLCASSLGGGSTYEQYFGPGTRLTVT.

The V and J genes are TRBV7-9 and TRBJ2-2; TRBD2 agrees at 10 bases. J was trimmed by 6 bases and V by 5 bases; bases with no gene match: 9. Germline V gene lookup returns CDR1 SEHNR and CDR2 FQNEAQ (reference sequence). This CDR3 has 16 amino acids. The CDR3: CASSGRSGLASGELFF. CDR3 DNA sequence: TGTGCCAGCAGCGGACGTTCGGGACTAGCGTCCGGGGAGCTGTTTTTT.

This sequence joins TRBV15 and TRBJ2-5; 7 bases are shared with TRBD1. V shed 0 bases, J shed 5 bases, and the junction held 3 bases outside the gene matches. The CDR3 length is 14 residues. CDR1 and CDR2 (germline): LNHNV, YYDKDF (reference sequence). This CDR3 reads CATSRDLQGETQYF. The CDR3 DNA reads as TGTGCCACCAGCAGAGATCTACAGGGGGAGACCCAGTACTTC.

The chain couples TRBV5-4 to TRBJ2-7; maybe TRBD2 (7 bases). CDR1 and CDR2 (germline): SGHNT, YYREEE (reference sequence). The V end was cut by 1 base, the J end by 6 bases, with 17 bases between. This CDR3 is built from 15 residues. CDR3 loop: CASSLPAGARGEQYF. The CDR3 DNA follows: TGTGCCAGCAGCTTGCCTGCGGGGGCCCGGGGCGAGCAGTACTTC.

This clone is a singleton in its sample. The chain recombines TRBV7-2 with TRBJ2-3, with no clear D. Trimming shortened V by 4 bases and J by 4 bases, and 12 bases separated the two germline ends. This CDR3 contains 14 residues. The germline V gene has CDR1 SGHTA and CDR2 FQGNSA. The CDR3 nucleotides read TGTGCCAGCAGCTCCACGGACCGCCCAGATACGCAGTATTTT. It specifies CASSSTDRPDTQYF.

CDR3: CASSPTSPSTDTQYF. CDR3 DNA sequence: TGTGCCAGCTCACCGACTAGCCCAAGCACAGATACGCAGTATTTT. V is TRBV18 and J is TRBJ2-3, with TRBD2 matching 7 bases. Germline CDR1 is KGHSH and CDR2 is LQKENI. J was trimmed by 0 bases and V by 3 bases; bases with no gene match: 3. The CDR3 loop spans 15 amino acids.

V is TRBV28 and J is TRBJ2-5; maybe TRBD2 (6 bases). Trimming took 1 base from V and 3 from J, leaving 18 bases between them. CDR1 is MDHEN, CDR2 SYDVKM, per germline. This CDR3 comprises 17 residues. The chain's CDR3 is CASSLFGREVSKETQYF. The CDR3, as DNA: TGTGCCAGCAGTTTATTCGGCAGGGAGGTCTCCAAAGAGACCCAGTACTTC.

This chain connects TRBV5-6 to TRBJ1-1; D remains ambiguous. The CDR3 runs to 15 residues. Germline CDR1 and CDR2: SGHDT and YYEEEE. Trimming left V 0 bases short and J 4 bases short, with 13 bases between. CDR3 nucleotide sequence: TGTGCCAGCAGCTTGGATAACGGTGTGAGCACTGAAGCTTTCTTT. Translation: CASSLDNGVSTEAFF.

Written as DNA, the CDR3 is TGTGCCAGCAGTCTTCGCGAGATCACGAACACCGGGGAGCTGTTTTTT. Residues: CASSLREITNTGELFF. The chain recombines TRBV2 with TRBJ2-2, with D unclear. V was pared by 5 bases and J by 0 bases, with 13 bases between. There are 16 residues in the CDR3. Germline lookup yields CDR1 SNHLY and CDR2 FYNNEI.